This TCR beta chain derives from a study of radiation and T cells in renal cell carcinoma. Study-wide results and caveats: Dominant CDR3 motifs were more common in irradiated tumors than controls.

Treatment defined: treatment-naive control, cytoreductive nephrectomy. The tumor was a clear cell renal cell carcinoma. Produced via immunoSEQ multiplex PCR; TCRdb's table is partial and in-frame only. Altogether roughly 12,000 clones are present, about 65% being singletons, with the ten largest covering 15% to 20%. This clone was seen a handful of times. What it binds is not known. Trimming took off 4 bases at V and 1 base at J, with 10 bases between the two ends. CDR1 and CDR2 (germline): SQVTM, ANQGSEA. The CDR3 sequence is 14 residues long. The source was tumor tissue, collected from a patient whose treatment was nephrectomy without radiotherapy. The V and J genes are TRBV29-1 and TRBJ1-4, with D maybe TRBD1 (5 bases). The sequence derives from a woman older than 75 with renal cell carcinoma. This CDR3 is CSVGGGVTNEKLFF. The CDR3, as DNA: TGCAGCGTTGGTGGAGGGGTAACTAATGAAAAACTGTTTTTT.